Included here is one TCR beta chain sequence, with context. The junction and the germline gene differ at one end; a read error may be behind it. This entry comes from a study of blood T cells in healthy people across ages. Germline CDR1 LGHNA, CDR2 YSLEER. The CDR3 runs to 16 residues. Next came a second PCR, run for roughly 6 to 11 cycles, which used a sample-barcoded 5' primer along with a J-beta primer mix. MiXCR, run by TCRdb on the 5' RACE reads, gives a single entry per CDR3 protein. In the table there are over 950,000 distinct CDR3 sequences, approximately 50% of which are singletons. Sequencing was carried out using blood. This chain links TRBV4-3 with TRBJ2-6; tentatively, D is TRBD2 (6 bases). This TCR was recovered from a woman aged 55-70 years in good health. CDR3 region: CPSSQEWGAGANVLTF. The CDR3 DNA reads as TGCCCCAGCAGCCAAGAATGGGGGGCTGGGGCCAACGTCCTGACTTTC.